These T cell receptor beta chains were read from a single sample in a study of cytomegalovirus exposure and HLA in healthy donors. Assay used: immunoSEQ multiplex PCR; TCRdb lists only in-frame clones, some missing. The table has just over 150,000 clones, about 88% seen once. The material sequenced was PBMCs. The receptors shown here come from a woman aged 18 to 35 in good health and CMV-seronegative. Each CDR3 is given with its conserved first and last residue. A D gene is named only where the DNA matches it firmly. Clone size, where shown, is once, few, many, or a class for clones that have expanded.

cdr3_aa d_call v_call clone_size j_call
CASSQTDRGTDTQYF TRBD1 TRBV18 - TRBJ2-3
CSVWAGDEKLFF - TRBV29-1 - TRBJ1-4
CASKPHRRAVGAFF - TRBV27 - TRBJ1-1
CASSIGQGAETQYF - TRBV21-1 - TRBJ2-5
CAGAGGPGSYNEQFF TRBD2 TRBV6-1 once TRBJ2-1
CASGADQETQYF - TRBV6-5 - TRBJ2-5
CATSTGSGYEQYF - TRBV15 - TRBJ2-7
CASSGTGLETQYF TRBD1 TRBV7-8 few TRBJ2-5
CASSTGTGRNTIYF TRBD1 TRBV5-1 few TRBJ1-3
CAINPRGAGDTGELFF TRBD2 TRBV10-3 - TRBJ2-2
CASSIGWSARAEAFF - TRBV19 - TRBJ1-1
CASSFGAARGAREQYF - TRBV27 - TRBJ2-7
CASSSGTGEYYGYTF TRBD1 TRBV7-9 - TRBJ1-2
CASSPSGGSVTQYF - TRBV7-2 - TRBJ2-3
CASRPLRGEERSGNTIYF - TRBV11-2 once TRBJ1-3
CASSPFPAGGQETQYF TRBD2 TRBV28 once TRBJ2-5
CAWSVAGAFGYTF - TRBV30 - TRBJ1-2
CASSTGQQETQYF - TRBV11-3 - TRBJ2-5
CASSPSGEEKLFF - TRBV5-1 - TRBJ1-4
CASSPTVGRVNEQYF - TRBV6-1 - TRBJ2-7
CAWSGTLGGSEETQYF - TRBV30 - TRBJ2-5
CASSEGQEHNEQFF TRBD1 TRBV6-1 - TRBJ2-1
CASSLIPPPAVVSGANVLTF - TRBV7-6 - TRBJ2-6
CASSLRLAGAGGELFF TRBD2 TRBV14 - TRBJ2-2
CASSWTVSYNEQFF - TRBV7-8 few TRBJ2-1
CASRESLAGDTQYF - TRBV5-1 - TRBJ2-3
CASSHRDYNEQFF - TRBV6-1 - TRBJ2-1
CASSYARAGGQETQYF - TRBV6-5 - TRBJ2-5
CASSPGQGDQETQYF TRBD1 TRBV6-4 - TRBJ2-5